Listed below are T cell receptor beta chains from one sample, sequenced in a study of somatic mutations in cytotoxic T cells in rheumatoid arthritis. Generated by immunoSEQ multiplex PCR, the TCRdb table keeps only in-frame clones and is missing some. Of more than 10,000 clones detected, 80% appear once; the ten largest clones hold about 12%. Sequences were obtained from CD8+ T cells sorted from blood. These receptors all stem from an adult with rheumatoid arthritis. CDR3s include the opening cysteine and the closing phenylalanine or tryptophan. A D gene is named only where the DNA matches it firmly. For some rows the clone size is stated as once, few or many, or as a class when expanded; others skip it.

V gene	clone size	D gene	J gene	CDR3 protein	CDR3 DNA
TRBV28	-	TRBD2	TRBJ2-7	CASSTRIAGLGEQYF	TGTGCCAGCAGTACCCGGATAGCGGGTCTGGGCGAGCAGTACTTC
TRBV19	-	-	TRBJ2-5	CASSKGEETQYF	TGTGCCAGTAGTAAGGGGGAAGAGACCCAGTACTTC
TRBV28	-	-	TRBJ1-4	CASSSWTDNEKLFF	TGTGCCAGCAGTTCGTGGACAGATAATGAAAAACTGTTTTTT
TRBV30	-	TRBD1	TRBJ2-7	CAWSNRGPSEQYF	TGTGCCTGGAGTAACAGGGGGCCTTCCGAGCAGTACTTC
TRBV9	few	TRBD2	TRBJ2-7	CASSKTSGAPYEQYF	TGTGCCAGCAGTAAGACTAGCGGGGCGCCGTACGAGCAGTACTTC
TRBV15	once	-	TRBJ1-2	CATSGKSQGVGYGYTF	TGTGCCACCAGCGGAAAGAGTCAAGGGGTTGGCTATGGCTACACCTTC
TRBV23-1	-	-	TRBJ1-1	CASSKRPGAFF	TGCGCCAGCTCTAAGCGCCCGGGTGCTTTCTTT
TRBV7-9	-	TRBD1	TRBJ1-1	CASSSDRDRVTNIEAFF	TGTGCCAGCAGCTCTGACCGGGACAGGGTGACGAATATTGAAGCTTTCTTT
TRBV4-1	few	-	TRBJ1-2	CASTVQWGSDGYTF	TGCGCCAGCACTGTGCAGTGGGGATCGGATGGCTACACCTTC
TRBV6-4	few	-	TRBJ2-1	CASSDPSTKSYNEQFF	TGTGCCAGCAGTGACCCCAGTACTAAGTCCTACAATGAGCAGTTCTTC
TRBV5-6	-	-	TRBJ1-1	CASSFGIPGDTEAFF	TGTGCCAGCAGCTTCGGGATCCCAGGGGACACTGAAGCTTTCTTT
TRBV5-1	-	-	TRBJ2-7	CASSLAQGMIYEQYF	TGCGCCAGCAGCTTGGCGCAGGGAATGATCTACGAGCAGTACTTC
TRBV29-1	-	-	TRBJ2-7	CSVEATGDSYEQYF	TGCAGCGTTGAAGCGACAGGAGACTCCTACGAGCAGTACTTC
TRBV10-3	-	TRBD1	TRBJ2-1	CATGQGQGAVNEQFF	TGTGCCACCGGCCAGGGACAGGGGGCGGTCAATGAGCAGTTCTTC
TRBV2	-	TRBD2	TRBJ2-1	CASSEGISGGSSYNEQFF	TGTGCCAGCAGTGAAGGAATTAGCGGGGGAAGCTCCTACAATGAGCAGTTCTTC
TRBV19	-	-	TRBJ1-5	CASSMAGNQPQHF	TGTGCCAGTAGTATGGCGGGCAATCAGCCCCAGCATTTT
TRBV7-8	-	-	TRBJ1-3	CASSLGGALGNTIYF	TGTGCCAGCAGCTTAGGGGGGGCGCTTGGAAACACCATATATTTT
TRBV4-1	-	-	TRBJ2-5	CASSQFWGETQYF	TGCGCCAGCAGCCAATTTTGGGGAGAGACCCAGTACTTC
TRBV5-4	-	-	TRBJ1-4	CASSLSSATNEKLFF	TGTGCCAGCAGCTTGTCGTCAGCAACTAATGAAAAACTGTTTTTT
TRBV19	-	-	TRBJ2-1	CASSLGPSSYNEQFF	TGTGCCAGTAGTTTGGGGCCGAGCTCCTACAATGAGCAGTTCTTC
TRBV7-9	-	TRBD2	TRBJ2-3	CASSQLAGITDTQYF	TGTGCCAGCAGCCAACTAGCGGGGATCACAGATACGCAGTATTTT
TRBV27	-	-	TRBJ1-4	CASSPLGGPNEKLFF	TGTGCCAGCAGTCCCCTGGGGGGCCCTAATGAAAAACTGTTTTTT
TRBV4-3	-	TRBD1	TRBJ2-1	CASSQETGGYNEQFF	TGCGCCAGCAGCCAAGAGACAGGGGGCTACAATGAGCAGTTCTTC
TRBV7-9	once	TRBD1	TRBJ1-3	CASSWETGGKTSGNTIYF	TGTGCCAGCAGCTGGGAGACAGGGGGAAAAACCTCTGGAAACACCATATATTTT
TRBV19	-	-	TRBJ1-4	CASSIASIPEKLFF	TGTGCCAGTAGTATAGCCAGTATTCCGGAAAAACTGTTTTTT
TRBV5-1	-	TRBD2	TRBJ2-2	CASSSGEGHPGELFF	TGCGCCAGCAGCTCTGGGGAGGGGCACCCCGGGGAGCTGTTTTTT
TRBV9	-	TRBD2	TRBJ2-2	CASRLAGGELFF	TGTGCCAGCAGACTAGCGGGCGGGGAGCTGTTTTTT
TRBV7-9	-	-	TRBJ2-3	CASSKGLSSTQYF	TGTGCCAGCAGCAAAGGACTTTCCAGTACGCAGTATTTT
TRBV19	-	-	TRBJ1-2	CASGDKDGYTF	TGTGCCAGTGGGGACAAAGATGGCTACACCTTC
TRBV5-1	-	-	TRBJ2-2	CASSSGLTGPVYTGELFF	TGCGCCAGCAGCTCGGGACTCACAGGTCCCGTCTACACCGGGGAGCTGTTTTTT
TRBV27	-	TRBD1	TRBJ2-1	CASSSGQGMNNEQFF	TGTGCCAGCAGTTCGGGACAGGGGATGAACAATGAGCAGTTCTTC
TRBV9	-	-	TRBJ2-1	CASSPRLNEQFF	TGTGCCAGCAGCCCCCGATTGAATGAGCAGTTCTTC
TRBV4-1	-	-	TRBJ1-3	CASSQGAPGQFSGNTIYF	TGCGCCAGCAGCCAAGGGGCCCCCGGACAGTTCTCTGGAAACACCATATATTTT
TRBV9	-	-	TRBJ2-6	CASSVEVSGANVLTF	TGTGCCAGCAGCGTAGAAGTCTCTGGGGCCAACGTCCTGACTTTC
TRBV7-9	-	-	TRBJ2-1	CASRAPGTYNEQFF	TGTGCCAGCAGGGCCCCGGGCACCTACAATGAGCAGTTCTTC
TRBV27	-	TRBD1	TRBJ1-1	CASSPGTAPNTEAFF	TGTGCCAGCAGTCCCGGGACAGCTCCGAACACTGAAGCTTTCTTT
TRBV7-9	-	-	TRBJ2-1	CASSLGMKEIEQFF	TGTGCCAGCAGCTTAGGGATGAAGGAAATCGAGCAGTTCTTC
TRBV5-6	few	-	TRBJ1-6	CASSLTGSPLHF	TGTGCCAGCAGCTTGACGGGTTCACCCCTCCACTTT
TRBV4-1	-	TRBD1	TRBJ2-5	CASGGQGRETQYF	TGCGCCAGTGGCGGACAGGGAAGAGAGACCCAGTACTTC
TRBV5-4	-	-	TRBJ2-7	CASSLGRGPGYEQYF	TGTGCCAGCAGCTTGGGTAGAGGGCCTGGTTACGAGCAGTACTTC
TRBV11-2	once	-	TRBJ2-7	CASSLVRVGEQYF	TGTGCCAGCAGCTTAGTCAGGGTAGGCGAGCAGTACTTC
TRBV28	-	-	TRBJ2-1	CASSPPPRKGRRNEQFF	TGTGCCAGCAGTCCCCCGCCCCGAAAGGGTCGGCGCAATGAGCAGTTCTTC
TRBV28	few	-	TRBJ2-7	CASSPRGRVWRSYEQYF	TGTGCCAGCAGTCCCCGTGGCCGCGTTTGGCGCTCCTACGAGCAGTACTTC
TRBV5-5	-	-	TRBJ2-1	CASSVDSPNEQFF	TGTGCCAGCAGCGTGGACAGTCCCAATGAGCAGTTCTTC
TRBV30	-	-	TRBJ2-7	CAWARAYEQYF	TGTGCCTGGGCCAGGGCCTACGAGCAGTACTTC
TRBV6-5	-	-	TRBJ2-7	CASSPGPPFLSF	TGTGCCAGCAGTCCGGGACCCCCTTTCCTTAGCTTC
TRBV7-6	-	TRBD1	TRBJ2-1	CASSLARDRDFNNEQFF	TGTGCCAGCAGCTTAGCCCGAGACAGGGATTTCAACAATGAGCAGTTCTTC
TRBV2	once	-	TRBJ2-3	CAMLGTRKGPGTDTQYF	TGTGCCATGCTCGGGACCCGAAAGGGACCAGGCACAGATACGCAGTATTTT
TRBV9	-	-	TRBJ1-1	CASSVGGGIGAEAFF	TGTGCCAGCAGCGTAGGCGGGGGGATTGGAGCTGAAGCTTTCTTT